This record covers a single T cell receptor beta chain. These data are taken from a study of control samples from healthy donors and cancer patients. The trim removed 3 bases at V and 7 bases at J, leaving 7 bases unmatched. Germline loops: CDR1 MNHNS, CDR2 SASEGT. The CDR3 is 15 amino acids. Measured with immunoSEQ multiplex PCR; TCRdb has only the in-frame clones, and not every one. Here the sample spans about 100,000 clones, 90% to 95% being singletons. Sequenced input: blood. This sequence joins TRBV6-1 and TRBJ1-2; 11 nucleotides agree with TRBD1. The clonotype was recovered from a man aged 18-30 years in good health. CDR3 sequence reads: CASSELGQGALGYTF. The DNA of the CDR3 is TGTGCCAGCAGTGAGCTCGGACAGGGGGCTCTTGGCTACACCTTC.